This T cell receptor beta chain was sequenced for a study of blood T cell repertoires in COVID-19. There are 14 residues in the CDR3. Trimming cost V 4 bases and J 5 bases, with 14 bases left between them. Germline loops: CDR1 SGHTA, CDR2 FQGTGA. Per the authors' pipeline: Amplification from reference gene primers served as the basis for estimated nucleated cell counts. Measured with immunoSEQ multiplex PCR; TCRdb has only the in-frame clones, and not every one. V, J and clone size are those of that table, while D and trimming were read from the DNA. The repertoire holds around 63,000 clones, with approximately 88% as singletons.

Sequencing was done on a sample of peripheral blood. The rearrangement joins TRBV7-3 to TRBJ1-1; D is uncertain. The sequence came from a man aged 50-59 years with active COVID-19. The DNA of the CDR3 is TGTGCCAGCAGCTCACAAGCGGGTGGTACTGAAGCTTTCTTT. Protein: CASSSQAGGTEAFF.